A single sample is the source of the 23 T cell receptor beta chains below, sequenced in a study of shared clonotypes between healthy human individuals. Naivety among CD8 cells was defined by CD45RO negativity and positive CCR7 selection, thereby excluding terminally differentiated effector memory CD45RA+ cells. Clones were read by immunoSEQ multiplex PCR, and TCRdb kept only the in-frame ones, dropping some. The sample shows roughly 550,000 clones, just under 97% of them seen only once. Sequenced: naive CD8+ T cells sorted from blood. Every receptor here comes from a woman aged 25-40 years in good health.

The chain is built from TRBV10-1 and TRBJ1-1, with no clear D. V was trimmed by 3 bases and J by 1 base, leaving 12 bases between them. This CDR3 has 15 residues. Per germline, CDR1 WNHNN and CDR2 SYGVQD (reference sequence). Here the CDR3 reads CASSDEGWGNTEAFF. In DNA, the CDR3 is TGCGCCAGCAGTGATGAGGGTTGGGGGAACACTGAAGCTTTCTTT.

The rearrangement links TRBV4-1 to TRBJ2-2, with TRBD2 identical over 9 bases. This CDR3 is 20 amino acids long. Trimming cost V 0 bases and J 1 base; bases outside gene matches: 12. In germline, CDR1 is MGHRA, CDR2 YSYEKL. The CDR3 DNA follows: TGCGCCAGCAGCCAAGAAACCCTAGCTAGCGGGATATGGAACACCGGGGAGCTGTTTTTT. This encodes CASSQETLASGIWNTGELFF.

The chain recombines TRBV7-9 with TRBJ1-5; D is ambiguous. V gave up 5 bases and J gave up 7 bases, with 21 bases separating them. This CDR3 has 16 amino acids. Germline-derived CDR1 and CDR2 are SEHNR and FQNEAQ (reference sequence). The CDR3 loop is CASSTGGSIHRQPQHF. The CDR3 DNA reads TGTGCCAGCAGCACCGGCGGGTCTATTCACCGGCAGCCCCAGCATTTT.

The genes are TRBV7-9 and TRBJ2-3; TRBD2 matches at 9 bases. CDR1 is SEHNR, CDR2 FQNEAQ, per germline (reference sequence). Germline trimming cut 5 bases from V and 4 bases from J; bases unmatched to any gene: 10. The CDR3 runs 16 residues. CDR3 DNA: TGTGCCAGCAGCGGAGCAATGGGACTAGCAGCAGATACGCAGTATTTT. This sequence encodes CASSGAMGLAADTQYF. The complete variable domain, with remaining parts taken from reference TRBV7-9 and TRBJ2-3, reads DTGVSQNPRHKITKRGQNVTFRCDPISEHNRLYWYRQTLGQGPEFLTYFQNEAQLEKSRLLSDRFSAERPKGSFSTLEIQRTEQGDSAMYLCASSGAMGLAADTQYFGPGTRLTVL.

J is TRBJ1-2 and V is TRBV5-1, with a possible D match to TRBD1 (5 bases). Trimming removed 4 bases from V and 1 base from J, with 20 bases in between. CDR1 and CDR2 from the germline V gene are SGHRS and YFSETQ. The CDR3 length is 17 residues. The CDR3 sequence: CASSHKQRGAFNYGYTF. CDR3 DNA sequence: TGCGCCAGCAGCCATAAACAGCGAGGGGCGTTTAACTATGGCTACACCTTC.

This rearrangement joins TRBV10-2 to TRBJ1-5, with unresolved D. This CDR3 has 13 residues. Trimming cost V 4 bases and J 5 bases, with 9 bases left between them. CDR1 is WSHSY, CDR2 SAAADI, per germline. CDR3 loop: CASSVLIHQPQHF. The CDR3 DNA reads TGCGCCAGCAGTGTGCTCATCCATCAGCCCCAGCATTTT.

CDR3 DNA: TGCGCCAGCAGCTTGGCGGCTAGCGGGATCCCCAATACGGAGACCCAGTACTTC. It is translated as CASSLAASGIPNTETQYF. The rearrangement joins TRBV5-1 to TRBJ2-5, with TRBD2 identical over 9 bases. This CDR3 contains 18 residues. The junction had 14 bases not matched to a gene; V was cut back by 0 bases and J by 5 bases. CDR1 and CDR2 (germline): SGHRS, YFSETQ.

This rearrangement joins TRBV27 to TRBJ2-2; 15 bases are a match to TRBD2. Germline lookup yields CDR1 MNHEY and CDR2 SMNVEV (reference sequence). The trim removed 7 bases at V and 5 bases at J, leaving 5 bases unmatched. This CDR3 has 16 amino acids. This CDR3 reads CASIGTSGRSTGELFF. DNA for the CDR3: TGTGCCAGCATAGGGACTAGCGGGAGGTCTACCGGGGAGCTGTTTTTT.

CDR3 residues: CASSFGQKYEQYF. CDR3 nucleotides: TGTGCCAGCAGTTTTGGGCAGAAATACGAGCAGTACTTC. V is TRBV27 and J is TRBJ2-7, with D hard to call. The CDR3 has 13 amino acids. V was pared by 3 bases and J by 4 bases, with 10 bases between. Per germline, CDR1 MNHEY and CDR2 SMNVEV (reference sequence).

This chain joins TRBV6-1 and TRBJ1-4, with TRBD1 matching over 7 bases. Germline V gene sequence: CDR1 MNHNS, CDR2 SASEGT. The CDR3 runs 16 residues. The trim removed 2 bases at V and 4 bases at J, leaving 7 bases unmatched. This CDR3 is CASSELAGQLNEKLFF. The DNA for the CDR3 is TGTGCCAGCAGTGAACTTGCGGGACAGCTTAATGAAAAACTGTTTTTT.

The V gene is TRBV2, the J gene TRBJ1-4; D is perhaps TRBD1 (6 bases). The CDR3 extends over 11 amino acids. Germline CDR1 SNHLY, CDR2 FYNNEI. Trimming shortened V by 6 bases and J by 14 bases, and 13 bases separated the two germline ends. Here the CDR3 DNA reads TGTGCCAGCAGACAGGGAAGAGGGCTGTTTTTT. Its protein is CASRQGRGLFF.

The CDR3 is CASSLSGGGTDTQYF. For the CDR3, the DNA is TGCGCCAGCAGCTTGAGCGGTGGTGGGACAGATACGCAGTATTTT. The chain joins TRBV5-1 to TRBJ2-3, with a weak D call TRBD2 (5 bases). V was clipped by 1 base and J by 3 bases, with 12 bases between them. Germline V lookup: CDR1 SGHRS, CDR2 YFSETQ. CDR3 size: 15 residues.

This clone has a single count. The V gene is TRBV9, the J gene TRBJ2-2, with TRBD2 matching 11 bases. CDR1 SGDLS and CDR2 YYNGEE come from the germline V gene. J gave up 6 bases and V 2 bases, and 6 bases lay outside the gene matches. The CDR3 extends over 16 amino acids. This CDR3 is CASSVRTSGRSGELFF. As DNA, the CDR3 is TGTGCCAGCAGCGTTCGGACTAGCGGGCGGTCCGGGGAGCTGTTTTTT.

This clone appeared a few times. V usage is TRBV4-1 and J usage is TRBJ1-4; no reliable D call. The CDR3 runs 15 residues. V was cut by 0 bases and J by 6 bases, with 11 bases left in between. The germline V gene has CDR1 MGHRA and CDR2 YSYEKL. This CDR3 is CASSQEIRSDEKLFF. The CDR3, as DNA: TGCGCCAGCAGCCAAGAAATCAGGAGTGATGAAAAACTGTTTTTT.

J is TRBJ2-7 and V is TRBV30; 7 positions agree with TRBD1. V lost 1 base, J lost 2 bases, and 11 bases stayed unmatched. CDR3 size: 16 residues. Germline V lookup: CDR1 GTSNPN, CDR2 SVGIG (reference sequence). This CDR3 reads CAWSGRSRDRAYEQYF. The CDR3 DNA reads TGTGCCTGGAGTGGTCGCTCGAGGGACAGAGCCTACGAGCAGTACTTC.

This chain connects TRBV9 to TRBJ2-7; the D gene is possibly TRBD1 (8 bases). V gave up 2 bases and J gave up 3 bases, with 15 bases separating them. Germline values: CDR1 SGDLS, CDR2 YYNGEE. The CDR3 loop spans 15 amino acids. This CDR3 is CASSVGGDRHYEQYF. CDR3 in DNA: TGTGCCAGCAGCGTTGGGGGGGACAGGCACTACGAGCAGTACTTC.

The CDR3 bases are TGTGCCAGCAGCTTAACTAGCGGGCTGGACACTGAGCAGTTCTTC. Its protein is CASSLTSGLDTEQFF. The chain joins TRBV7-9 to TRBJ2-1; TRBD2 agrees at 9 bases. The ends lost 2 bases at V and 9 bases at J; junction bases unmatched: 8. The germline V gene encodes CDR1 SEHNR and CDR2 FQNEAQ (reference sequence). The CDR3 loop spans 15 amino acids.

This chain joins TRBV13 and TRBJ2-7; D might be TRBD1 or TRBD2, each matching 5 bases. There are 15 residues in the CDR3. Germline V CDR1 and CDR2: PRHDT, FYEKMQ (reference sequence). Trimming cost V 4 bases and J 3 bases, with 16 bases left between them. CDR3 DNA: TGTGCCAGCAGCTCCCGAGGGGCAGTGGACTACGAGCAGTACTTC. This encodes CASSSRGAVDYEQYF.

The chain couples TRBV15 to TRBJ2-7; D is unresolved. Germline V gene lookup returns CDR1 LNHNV and CDR2 YYDKDF (reference sequence). Deletions cut 5 bases from V and 0 bases from J, with 8 bases between. The CDR3 sequence is 13 residues long. The CDR3 coding sequence is TGTGCCACCAGCTTCCAAAGCTCCTACGAGCAGTACTTC. Its translation: CATSFQSSYEQYF.

This clone was observed once. The genes are TRBV9 and TRBJ1-1; 7 bases line up with TRBD1. The CDR3 consists of 15 residues. Per the germline V gene, CDR1 is SGDLS and CDR2 is YYNGEE. V was pared by 0 bases and J by 4 bases, with 6 bases of the junction left unmatched. For the CDR3, the DNA is TGTGCCAGCAGCGTAGTGGAGGGGGCGCGCACTGAAGCTTTCTTT. Protein sequence: CASSVVEGARTEAFF.

The chain uses TRBV5-6 and TRBJ2-7; 8 bases are a match to TRBD1. CDR1 SGHDT and CDR2 YYEEEE come from the germline V gene. This CDR3 region has 14 residues. J lost 7 bases, V lost 3 bases, and 9 bases had no gene match. The CDR3 nucleotides are TGTGCCAGCAGCTGGGACAGGAGTTACGAAGAGCAGTACTTC. It translates to CASSWDRSYEEQYF.

The chain couples TRBV2 to TRBJ2-1; D gene unclear. The CDR3 is 16 amino acids. CDR1 SNHLY and CDR2 FYNNEI come from the germline V gene. V was trimmed by 0 bases and J by 7 bases, leaving 16 bases between them. The CDR3 region is CASSEALAGPGNEQFF. CDR3 in DNA: TGTGCCAGCAGTGAAGCGCTGGCAGGTCCGGGTAATGAGCAGTTCTTC.

This clone has more than one count but fewer than ten. The chain couples TRBV10-1 to TRBJ2-2; D remains unclear. CDR3 size: 12 residues. V dropped 10 bases and J dropped 1 base, with 7 bases sitting between them. Germline CDR1 reads WNHNN; CDR2 reads SYGVQD (reference sequence). Here the CDR3 reads CAIQRNTGELFF. The CDR3 DNA sequence: TGCGCCATCCAGAGGAACACCGGGGAGCTGTTTTTT.